The 30 T cell receptor beta chains below were found in one sample sequenced in a study of Tregs in tolerant kidney transplant recipients (dated by TCRdb to about 2019). The library came from the immunoSEQ multiplex PCR assay. The source is immuneACCESS, and TCRdb retained only in-frame sequences with V and J called. Part of the clones is not carried over; for the studies checked, unresolved V genes explain less than half of this, and the remainder is unexplained. In all, the sample holds 15,000 to 20,000 clones, and approximately 61% of those were seen once. The biggest ten clones account for more than 2.5% of the sample. Their target antigens are unknown. Sequenced material: Tregs from blood cultured with allogeneic cells. The receptor set was obtained from a human donor in good health.

The chain has TRBV9 and TRBJ2-5; D gene uncertain. The germline V gene has CDR1 SGDLS and CDR2 YYNGEE. This CDR3 has 13 amino acids. The V end lost 3 bases, the J end lost 4 bases, and 10 bases lay between the germline ends. CDR3 sequence reads: CASSESQLETQYF. The CDR3 nucleotides read TGTGCCAGCAGCGAATCACAACTAGAGACCCAGTACTTC.

Judged by abundance, this clone is medium-sized. This sequence joins TRBV7-2 and TRBJ2-1, with D uncertain. This CDR3 contains 11 residues. Looked up from germline, CDR1 is SGHTA and CDR2 is FQGNSA. The V end was cut by 2 bases, the J end by 10 bases, with 6 bases between. Here the CDR3 reads CASSLLVEQFF. In nucleotides, the CDR3 is TGTGCCAGCAGCTTATTGGTAGAGCAGTTCTTC.

V is TRBV6-1 and J is TRBJ1-2; 7 nucleotides match TRBD1. Germline-derived CDR1 and CDR2 are MNHNS and SASEGT. Trimming took 4 bases from V and 5 from J; bases not matched to a gene: 7. This CDR3 comprises 14 residues. This CDR3 is CASSAMKQGYGYTF. The CDR3 DNA reads TGTGCCAGCAGTGCTATGAAACAGGGGTATGGCTACACCTTC.

CDR3 DNA sequence: TGTGCCAGCAGTCGTGCGGGCGGCGACAGGGGTAAGCAGTACTTC. Translation: CASSRAGGDRGKQYF. The chain carries TRBV27 and TRBJ2-7; TRBD1 agrees at 8 bases. Germline values: CDR1 MNHEY, CDR2 SMNVEV (reference sequence). The trim removed 5 bases at V and 8 bases at J, leaving 14 bases unmatched. This CDR3 is built from 15 residues.

CDR3 sequence (DNA): TGTGCCAGCAGCCCCCGGTCGGTGAGCGGGTGGGTGAACACTGAAGCTTTCTTT. Translation: CASSPRSVSGWVNTEAFF. J is TRBJ1-1 and V is TRBV7-6; D remains unclear. The CDR3 consists of 18 residues. Germline V lookup: CDR1 SGHVS, CDR2 FNYEAQ. The V gene lost 5 bases and the J gene lost 0 bases, with 22 bases spanning the gap.

The J gene is TRBJ2-3, the V gene TRBV5-1; D is possibly TRBD1 (6 bases). Looked up from germline, CDR1 is SGHRS and CDR2 is YFSETQ. The CDR3 sequence is 15 residues long. Trimming removed 2 bases at V and 0 bases at J, with 10 bases between. CDR3 coding DNA: TGCGCCAGCAGCTTCCTGGGGGCAAGCACAGATACGCAGTATTTT. Its translation: CASSFLGASTDTQYF.

This chain joins TRBV13 and TRBJ2-3; a weak D match, TRBD2 (6 bases). V was pared by 5 bases and J by 0 bases, with 18 bases between. Germline loops: CDR1 PRHDT, CDR2 FYEKMQ (reference sequence). The CDR3 runs 17 residues. For the CDR3, the DNA is TGTGCCAGCAGCCGTCTGGCGGGAAGTATTAGCACAGATACGCAGTATTTT. Translated, it gives CASSRLAGSISTDTQYF.

Comments on this clone: A junction end diverges from the germline sequence, so it may reflect a read error. This sequence joins TRBV6-5 and TRBJ2-7; D not resolved. The CDR3 has 11 amino acids. CDR1 is MNHEY and CDR2 is SVGAGI in the germline V gene. The CDR3 loop reads CACSRIYEQYF. CDR3 in DNA: TGTGCCTGCAGTAGGATCTACGAGCAGTACTTC.

The J gene is TRBJ2-7, the V gene TRBV19; 12 nucleotides agree with TRBD1. CDR1 and CDR2 (germline): LNHDA, SQIVND (reference sequence). V shed 3 bases, J shed 9 bases, and the junction held 9 bases outside the gene matches. The CDR3 is 15 amino acids. The CDR3 sequence: CASSMGGTGGYVQYF. CDR3 bases: TGTGCCAGTAGTATGGGAGGGACAGGGGGCTATGTGCAGTACTTC.

The chain joins TRBV2 to TRBJ1-2; a possible D gene is TRBD1 (5 bases). The CDR3 covers 14 residues. V lost 6 bases to trimming and J lost 4 bases, with 15 bases between them. Germline values: CDR1 SNHLY, CDR2 FYNNEI. The CDR3 loop reads CASRGGREGYGYTF. The CDR3 region has the DNA TGTGCCAGCAGGGGAGGCAGGGAGGGCTATGGCTACACCTTC.

The chain combines TRBV4-3 with TRBJ1-1; D remains ambiguous. The CDR3 has 14 amino acids. Trimming took off 0 bases at V and 4 bases at J, with 9 bases between the two ends. Germline CDR1 is LGHNA and CDR2 is YSLEER. DNA for the CDR3: TGCGCCAGCAGCCAAGAACCGCTGAGCACTGAAGCTTTCTTT. Encoded protein: CASSQEPLSTEAFF.

The V gene is TRBV11-3, the J gene TRBJ1-1; TRBD1 agrees at 8 bases. The CDR3 extends over 16 amino acids. CDR1 and CDR2 (germline): SGHNT, YENEEA. V shed 3 bases and J 5 bases; nucleotides not matched to a gene: 11. The CDR3 protein is CASSFGQGSGSTEAFF. Here the CDR3 DNA reads TGTGCCAGCAGCTTTGGACAGGGAAGTGGTTCGACTGAAGCTTTCTTT.

The chain joins TRBV18 to TRBJ2-2; 7 bases map to TRBD1. The CDR3 totals 16 residues. Germline lookup yields CDR1 KGHSH and CDR2 LQKENI. J lost 7 bases, V lost 3 bases, and 11 bases had no gene match. CDR3 DNA sequence: TGTGCCAGCTCACCGAGGGTACAGGGGTCGAGCGGGGAGCTGTTTTTT. This translates into CASSPRVQGSSGELFF.

The chain carries TRBV29-1 and TRBJ2-3; the match to TRBD1 covers 8 bases. The V gene end was trimmed by 3 bases and the J gene end by 3 bases; junction bases not matched to a gene: 14. This CDR3 region has 17 residues. The V gene's germline CDR1 is SQVTM and CDR2 ANQGSEA. The CDR3 coding sequence is TGCAGCGTTGATAAGTGGTCCCAGGGGGCTCGGACAGATACGCAGTATTTT. Amino acid sequence: CSVDKWSQGARTDTQYF.

This clone has a handful of counts. This chain joins TRBV5-1 and TRBJ1-1; TRBD1 is a possible D gene (5 bases). This CDR3 spans 11 amino acids. Germline CDR1 is SGHRS and CDR2 is YFSETQ. V lost 0 bases and J 10 bases, leaving 7 bases between the germline ends. CDR3 coding DNA: TGCGCCAGCAGCTTGGGAGGGACAGCTTTCTTT. Translated, it gives CASSLGGTAFF.

V usage is TRBV5-8 and J usage is TRBJ2-7, with D perhaps matching TRBD2 (6 bases). The CDR3 is made up of 15 amino acids. Germline CDR1 and CDR2: SGHTS and YDEGEE. V was shortened by 4 bases and J by 2 bases, with 16 bases between the two germline ends. The CDR3 region is CASSQAQGLAYEQYF. The DNA of the CDR3 is TGTGCCAGCAGCCAAGCCCAGGGACTGGCCTACGAGCAGTACTTC.

V and J are TRBV7-3 and TRBJ2-2, with 7 bases aligning to TRBD2. Looked up from germline, CDR1 is SGHTA and CDR2 is FQGTGA. The CDR3 consists of 14 residues. Trimming removed 3 bases from V and 7 bases from J; junction bases left unmatched: 5. The CDR3 region is CASSLGTTNGELFF. As DNA, the CDR3 is TGTGCCAGCAGCTTGGGGACTACCAACGGGGAGCTGTTTTTT.

As for this clone: The sample holds other DNA sequences that translate to the same CDR3. The chain couples TRBV5-1 to TRBJ2-1; D remains unclear. This CDR3 contains 13 residues. The germline V and J ends were trimmed by 2 bases and 1 base, with 4 bases remaining between them. Germline CDR1 SGHRS, CDR2 YFSETQ. In DNA, the CDR3 is TGCGCCAGCAGCTTAGGATCCTACAATGAGCAGTTCTTC. Its protein is CASSLGSYNEQFF.

V gene TRBV11-3 combines with J gene TRBJ2-7; 14 nucleotides align to TRBD2. Germline V gives CDR1 SGHNT, CDR2 YENEEA. There are 16 residues in the CDR3. With V trimmed by 5 bases and J by 4 bases, 7 bases remained unmatched. CDR3 nucleotide sequence: TGTGCCAGCAGCGCGAAGGGGACTAGCGGGAGTTACGAGCAGTACTTC. It yields the protein CASSAKGTSGSYEQYF. The full variable domain, its missing parts supplied by reference TRBV11-3 and TRBJ2-7, is EAGVVQSPRYKIIEKKQPVAFWCNPISGHNTLYWYLQNLGQGPELLIRYENEEAVDDSQLPKDRFSAERLKGVDSTLKIQPAELGDSAVYLCASSAKGTSGSYEQYFGPGTRLTVT.

The J gene is TRBJ2-5, the V gene TRBV19; D remains ambiguous. There are 16 residues in the CDR3. Deletions cut 3 bases from V and 1 base from J, with 15 bases between. Germline CDR1 is LNHDA and CDR2 is SQIVND (reference sequence). The CDR3 nucleotides read TGTGCCAGTAGTATTCGGCGGCTATCCTCCCAAGAGACCCAGTACTTC. This codes for CASSIRRLSSQETQYF.

In its sample, this clone is medium-sized. This chain links TRBV5-5 with TRBJ2-7, with D uncertain. The CDR3 sequence is 12 residues long. From germline, CDR1 is SGHKS and CDR2 YYEKEE (reference sequence). V lost 0 bases and J 3 bases, leaving 4 bases between the germline ends. The CDR3 DNA reads TGTGCCAGCAGCTTGGTTGTCTACGAGCAGTACTTC. This sequence encodes CASSLVVYEQYF.

This clone has more than one count but fewer than ten. This rearrangement joins TRBV27 to TRBJ2-7; no firm D call. Trimming stripped 4 bases from V and 4 bases from J, with 17 bases between. CDR3 length: 15 amino acids. Germline V CDR1 and CDR2: MNHEY, SMNVEV (reference sequence). CDR3 in amino acids: CASSSQRARKYEQYF. The CDR3 nucleotides read TGTGCCAGCAGTTCCCAACGGGCGAGAAAATACGAGCAGTACTTC.

The chain joins TRBV7-2 to TRBJ2-1, with D possibly TRBD1 on 5 matching bases. The V gene's germline CDR1 is SGHTA and CDR2 FQGNSA. The length of the CDR3 is 15 residues. Trimming removed 2 bases at V and 6 bases at J, with 14 bases between. The DNA for the CDR3 is TGTGCCAGCAGCTTAATTTGGGGCGGCACCAATGAGCAGTTCTTC. It yields the protein CASSLIWGGTNEQFF.

This clone was counted only a few times. This chain links TRBV7-8 with TRBJ1-5, with D uncertain. The CDR3 is 15 amino acids. Germline V lookup: CDR1 SGHVS, CDR2 FQNEAQ. Between the trimmed V and J ends, which lost 2 bases and 5 bases, there was a span of 13 bases. The CDR3, as DNA: TGTGCCAGCAGCTTATCCCGGTGGAGGCATCAGCCCCAGCATTTT. Translated: CASSLSRWRHQPQHF.

This clone appeared once. The J gene is TRBJ1-6, the V gene TRBV27; D remains ambiguous. Germline assignment: CDR1 MNHEY and CDR2 SMNVEV (reference sequence). The CDR3 sequence is 16 residues long. The ends were cut back, 6 bases at V and 5 bases at J, with 17 bases in the middle. CDR3 nucleotides: TGTGCCAGCAGAGCCCACGAGACACTAAATAATTCACCCCTCCACTTT. It encodes CASRAHETLNNSPLHF.

The table lists this clone with a few counts. This sequence joins TRBV2 and TRBJ2-5; TRBD2 aligns across 12 bases. The CDR3 covers 13 residues. The junction had 0 bases not matched to a gene; V was cut back by 6 bases and J by 4 bases. Germline loops: CDR1 SNHLY, CDR2 FYNNEI. CDR3 DNA sequence: TGTGCCAGCAGGACTAGCGGGGGAGAGACCCAGTACTTC. Translating it yields CASRTSGGETQYF.

This clone has only a few counts. V gene TRBV19 combines with J gene TRBJ2-6; D perhaps matches TRBD1 (6 bases). Germline V gene lookup returns CDR1 LNHDA and CDR2 SQIVND (reference sequence). Trimming removed 1 base at V and 1 base at J, with 14 bases between. This CDR3 spans 18 amino acids. CDR3 amino acids: CASSIGGQSFSGANVLTF. In nucleotides, the CDR3 is TGTGCCAGTAGTATAGGAGGACAGAGTTTTTCTGGGGCCAACGTCCTGACTTTC.

This chain uses TRBV19 with TRBJ2-3; 7 nucleotides match TRBD1. The CDR3 extends over 15 amino acids. J lost 5 bases, V lost 4 bases, and 9 bases had no gene match. Germline V CDR1 and CDR2: LNHDA, SQIVND (reference sequence). CDR3 sequence reads: CASSRRGTDQDTQYF. The CDR3 nucleotides read TGTGCCAGTAGTAGAAGGGGGACAGATCAAGATACGCAGTATTTT.

This clone was seen more than once but under ten times. The CDR3 loop is CSVVRGGGETQYF. The CDR3 DNA is TGCAGCGTTGTTAGGGGGGGAGGGGAGACCCAGTACTTC. This chain joins TRBV29-1 and TRBJ2-5, with a weak D call TRBD2 (7 bases). The germline CDR1 and CDR2 sequences are SQVTM and ANQGSEA. V was trimmed by 4 bases and J by 5 bases, leaving 14 bases between them. This CDR3 contains 13 residues.

As DNA, the CDR3 is TGTGCCAGCACCACGACAGGGAACTATGGCTACACCTTC. Translation gives CASTTTGNYGYTF. The V and J genes are TRBV7-9 and TRBJ1-2; 7 nucleotides match TRBD1. The CDR3 has 13 amino acids. The junction had 4 bases not matched to a gene; V was cut back by 7 bases and J by 2 bases. Germline CDR1 reads SEHNR; CDR2 reads FQNEAQ (reference sequence).